The 15 T cell receptor beta chains below come from one sample, sequenced in a study of T cell responses to AZD1222 COVID-19 vaccine. Sequenced by immunoSEQ multiplex PCR; TCRdb stores in-frame clones only, minus some. This repertoire shows roughly 120,000 clones, just under 90% found once; its top ten account for 4.4%. Sequences were derived from peripheral blood, sampled on day 0 of AZD1222 vaccination. The receptors derive from an adult in good health.

This clone was found a few times. V and J are TRBV11-2 and TRBJ1-6; TRBD1 might be the D (5 bases). There are 15 residues in the CDR3. Germline CDR1 reads SGHAT; CDR2 reads FQNNGV. With 3 bases removed from V and 10 bases from J, the gap between germline ends came to 16 bases. The CDR3 reads CASSLESGLESPLHF. The CDR3 region has the DNA TGTGCCAGCAGCTTGGAGTCAGGGCTCGAATCACCCCTCCACTTT.

The CDR3 spells CASSPATKTASYEQYF. CDR3 sequence (DNA): TGTGCCAGCAGCCCCGCCACCAAAACTGCCTCCTACGAGCAGTACTTC. The chain carries TRBV7-8 and TRBJ2-7, with D hard to call. The CDR3 runs to 16 residues. Trimming pared 5 bases from V and 0 bases from J, leaving 17 bases between. Germline CDR1 is SGHVS and CDR2 is FQNEAQ. The full variable domain, rest sourced from reference TRBV7-8 and TRBJ2-7, is GAGVSQSPRYKVAKRGQDVALRCDPISGHVSLFWYQQALGQGPEFLTYFQNEAQLDKSGLPSDRFFAERPEGSVSTLKIQRTQQEDSAVYLCASSPATKTASYEQYFGPGTRLTVT.

J is TRBJ2-2 and V is TRBV19; TRBD1 matches 10 bases. The CDR3 extends over 16 amino acids. Germline CDR1 LNHDA, CDR2 SQIVND (reference sequence). The trim removed 6 bases at V and 8 bases at J, leaving 12 bases unmatched. The CDR3 protein is CASRHPGQGSLGELFF. The CDR3 bases are TGTGCCAGTAGGCATCCGGGACAGGGGTCTTTAGGGGAGCTGTTTTTT.

The V and J genes are TRBV25-1 and TRBJ2-7, with 8 positions matching TRBD1. V shed 7 bases and J 2 bases; nucleotides not matched to a gene: 7. The germline gives CDR1 MGHDK, CDR2 SYGVNS. The CDR3 sequence is 14 residues long. The CDR3 DNA is TGTGCCAGCATGTCGGACAGGGCCCCCTACGAGCAGTACTTC. Its protein product is CASMSDRAPYEQYF.

The chain combines TRBV5-1 with TRBJ2-5, with a weak D call TRBD1 (6 bases). The CDR3 runs to 14 residues. Germline assignment: CDR1 SGHRS and CDR2 YFSETQ. With 0 bases removed from V and 2 bases from J, the gap between germline ends came to 8 bases. Written as DNA, the CDR3 is TGCGCCAGCAGCTTGGAAGGACAGCAAGAGACCCAGTACTTC. This codes for CASSLEGQQETQYF.

The chain carries TRBV19 and TRBJ1-1, with D possibly matching TRBD1 (6 bases). The V end lost 4 bases, the J end lost 1 base, and 19 bases lay between the germline ends. The CDR3 runs to 17 residues. The germline V gene has CDR1 LNHDA and CDR2 SQIVND (reference sequence). For the CDR3, the DNA is TGTGCCAGTAGTACCCCCGCACGGGGGGCAGGGAACACTGAAGCTTTCTTT. This sequence encodes CASSTPARGAGNTEAFF.

This clone showed up just once. The gene calls are TRBV20-1 and TRBJ1-5, with 10 bases identical to TRBD1. Losses at the gene ends were 3 bases for V and 5 bases for J; bases not matched to a gene: 4. This CDR3 is built from 14 residues. Per germline, CDR1 DFQATT and CDR2 SNEGSKA (reference sequence). CDR3 region: CSASGGTGDQPQHF. The CDR3 DNA is TGCAGTGCTAGTGGAGGGACAGGGGATCAGCCCCAGCATTTT.

The genes are TRBV6-1 and TRBJ1-4, with D maybe TRBD1 (6 bases). Per the germline V gene, CDR1 is MNHNS and CDR2 is SASEGT. The germline V and J ends were trimmed by 0 bases and 3 bases, with 23 bases remaining between them. The CDR3 runs 20 residues. This CDR3 reads CASSEANTMGGGLANEKLFF. Written as DNA, the CDR3 is TGTGCCAGCAGTGAAGCGAATACGATGGGTGGGGGCTTGGCTAATGAAAAACTGTTTTTT.

The chain couples TRBV5-1 to TRBJ2-1; tentative D call: TRBD1 (5 bases). V was shortened by 3 bases and J by 3 bases, with 10 bases between the two germline ends. The CDR3 spans 14 residues. CDR1 SGHRS and CDR2 YFSETQ come from the germline V gene. CDR3 nucleotide sequence: TGCGCCAGCAGCTGGGGCGGAGACTACAATGAGCAGTTCTTC. This sequence encodes CASSWGGDYNEQFF. The variable domain in full, completed from reference TRBV5-1 and TRBJ2-1, reads KAGVTQTPRYLIKTRGQQVTLSCSPISGHRSVSWYQQTPGQGLQFLFEYFSETQRNKGNFPGRFSGRQFSNSRSEMNVSTLELGDSALYLCASSWGGDYNEQFFGPGTRLTVL.

The rearrangement uses TRBV27 and TRBJ2-3; D is unclear. Germline V gene sequence: CDR1 MNHEY, CDR2 SMNVEV (reference sequence). The CDR3 sequence is 14 residues long. Trimming cost V 0 bases and J 5 bases, with 9 bases left between them. The CDR3 sequence: CASSLSTWGDTQYF. As DNA, the CDR3 is TGTGCCAGCAGTTTATCTACTTGGGGAGATACGCAGTATTTT.

The chain uses TRBV19 and TRBJ2-7; TRBD2 is a possible D gene (6 bases). V was cut by 4 bases and J by 6 bases, with 16 bases left in between. In germline, CDR1 is LNHDA, CDR2 SQIVND (reference sequence). The CDR3 spans 14 residues. As DNA, the CDR3 is TGTGCCAGTAGTACAGCGGGTTACTTCTCCGAGCAGTACTTC. Protein product: CASSTAGYFSEQYF.

The chain is built from TRBV7-9 and TRBJ2-7, with D maybe TRBD1 (6 bases). Germline V lookup: CDR1 SEHNR, CDR2 FQNEAQ (reference sequence). Trimming took 1 base from V and 3 from J, leaving 13 bases between them. The CDR3 runs 15 residues. DNA for the CDR3: TGTGCCAGCAGCTTAGTGGCAGGGGCTTACTACGAGCAGTACTTC. This translates into CASSLVAGAYYEQYF.

This chain joins TRBV6-5 and TRBJ2-3, with D uncertain. The germline V gene encodes CDR1 MNHEY and CDR2 SVGAGI. The CDR3 runs to 14 residues. V was shortened by 4 bases and J by 2 bases, with 10 bases between the two germline ends. CDR3 coding DNA: TGTGCCAGCAGTTCGTCGGCCACCACAGATACGCAGTATTTT. It encodes CASSSSATTDTQYF.

This chain uses TRBV27 with TRBJ2-3; a weak D match, TRBD2 (6 bases). The CDR3 has 13 amino acids. V lost 1 base, J lost 4 bases, and 6 bases lay in between. Germline CDR1 and CDR2: MNHEY and SMNVEV (reference sequence). The CDR3 is CASSLWGADTQYF. For the CDR3, the DNA is TGTGCCAGCAGTTTATGGGGGGCAGATACGCAGTATTTT.

This chain links TRBV6-5 with TRBJ2-1; 9 nucleotides agree with TRBD2. The germline CDR1 and CDR2 sequences are MNHEY and SVGAGI. This CDR3 is built from 15 residues. The V segment lost 0 bases and the J segment 8 bases; nucleotides outside the gene matches: 5. The CDR3 sequence is CASSYSPSGIDEQFF. The CDR3 DNA follows: TGTGCCAGCAGTTACTCGCCTAGCGGGATCGATGAGCAGTTCTTC.